This T cell receptor beta chain was recovered during a study of CD8+ T cells in alopecia areata. General study results and limits: Higher clonality and more expanded CD8+ clones appeared in lesional than normal scalp. There were also resident alphabeta T cells of normal skin sequenced in scalp samples. Whereas mice showed it more clearly, TCR sharing across patients was murkier, possibly because of HLA.

Lesional scalp punch biopsies and peripheral blood were collected from alopecia areata patients. Extracted RNA was reverse transcribed, and the resulting cDNA served as sequencing template. Assay: immunoSEQ multiplex PCR; the TCRdb copy retains only in-frame clones and omits some. The top ten hold more than 9% of the sample, which has 100,000 to 150,000 clones, 45% to 50% seen once. The length of the CDR3 is 15 residues. The V gene's germline CDR1 is MNHEY and CDR2 SMNVEV (reference sequence). V shed 5 bases and J shed 4 bases, with 15 bases lying between them. Remarks on this clone: No antigen is known for it.

The sequencing sample was made of NKG2D-low CD8+ T cells sorted from blood. This receptor was obtained from a human donor with alopecia areata. This rearrangement joins TRBV27 to TRBJ1-5; D is undetermined. The CDR3 region has the DNA TGTGCCAGCAGTGTGGGTCCAGGCCAAAATCAGCCCCAGCATTTT. As protein: CASSVGPGQNQPQHF.